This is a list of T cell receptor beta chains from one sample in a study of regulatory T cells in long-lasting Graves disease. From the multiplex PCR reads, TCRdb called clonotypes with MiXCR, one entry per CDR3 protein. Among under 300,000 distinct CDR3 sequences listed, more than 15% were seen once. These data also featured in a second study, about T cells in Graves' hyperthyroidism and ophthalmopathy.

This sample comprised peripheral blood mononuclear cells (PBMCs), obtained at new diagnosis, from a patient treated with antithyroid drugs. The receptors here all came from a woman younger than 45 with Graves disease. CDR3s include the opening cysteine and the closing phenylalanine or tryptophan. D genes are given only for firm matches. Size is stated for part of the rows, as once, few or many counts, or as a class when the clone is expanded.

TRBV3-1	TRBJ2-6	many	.	TGTGCCAGCAGCCACGGTGGTTGGGCCAACGTCCTGACTTTC	CASSHGGWANVLTF
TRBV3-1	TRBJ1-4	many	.	TGTGCCAGCAGCCCCGCACAGGTACAAAAACTGTTTTTT	CASSPAQVQKLFF
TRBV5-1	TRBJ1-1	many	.	TGCGCCAGCAGCCCATCCGGAGAGGGTGTAGTGGCTTTCTTT	CASSPSGEGVVAFF
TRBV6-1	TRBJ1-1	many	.	TGTGCCAGCAGATCGGTTTGGGGAATGAACACTGAAGCTTTCTTT	CASRSVWGMNTEAFF
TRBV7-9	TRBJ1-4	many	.	TGTGCCAGCAGCTTAGCGCAAGGGCTTGTACTGTTTTTT	CASSLAQGLVLFF
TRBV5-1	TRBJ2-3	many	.	TGCGCCAGCAGCTTAACGTCAGATACGCAGTATTTT	CASSLTSDTQYF
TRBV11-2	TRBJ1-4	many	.	TGTGCCAGCAGCTCGATGACGGGCAGGAATGAAAAACTGTTTTTT	CASSSMTGRNEKLFF
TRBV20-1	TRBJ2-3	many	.	TGCAGTGCCGGTATGAGGGCAGATACGCAGTATTTT	CSAGMRADTQYF
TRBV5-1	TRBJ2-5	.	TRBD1	TGCGCCAGCAGTTGGACAGGGGCTGTGGAGACCCAGTACTTC	CASSWTGAVETQYF
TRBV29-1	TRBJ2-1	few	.	TGCAGCGCCCAGGAGGATACCTACAATGAGCAGTTCTTC	CSAQEDTYNEQFF
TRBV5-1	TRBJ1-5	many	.	TGCGCCAGCAGCTTGGCAGGTTTCTCCAATCAGCCCCAGCATTTT	CASSLAGFSNQPQHF
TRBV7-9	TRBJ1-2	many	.	TGTGCCAGCAGCGCCGGGCCCCCTAAGGACTACACCTTC	CASSAGPPKDYTF
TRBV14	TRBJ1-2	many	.	TGTGCCAGCAGCCAATTTCACAGCCCCTATGGCTACACCTTC	CASSQFHSPYGYTF
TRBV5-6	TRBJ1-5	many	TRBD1	TGTGCCAGCAGCCGGGGACAGGCAGGTCAGCCCCAGCATTTT	CASSRGQAGQPQHF
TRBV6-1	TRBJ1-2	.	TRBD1	TGTGCCAGCACCCTACGCAGGGGGCAGGGTGGCTACACCTTC	CASTLRRGQGGYTF
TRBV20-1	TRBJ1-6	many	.	TGCAGTGCCAGGAAGGACGGCAGCTCCTATAATTCACCCCTCCACTTT	CSARKDGSSYNSPLHF
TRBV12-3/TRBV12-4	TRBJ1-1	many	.	TGTGCCAGCACCCTAGGGAGGCCCACTGAAGCTTTCTTT	CASTLGRPTEAFF
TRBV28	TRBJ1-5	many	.	TGTGCCAGCAGGCAGGGACGTGAGAATCAGCCCCAGCATTTT	CASRQGRENQPQHF
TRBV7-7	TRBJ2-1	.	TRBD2	TGTGCTAGCAGCTTGGGACTAGCAAATGAGCAGTTCTTC	CASSLGLANEQFF
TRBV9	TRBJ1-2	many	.	TGTGCCAGCAGCGTAGCTCCGCGGGCCGGCTACACCTTC	CASSVAPRAGYTF
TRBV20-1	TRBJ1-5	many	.	TGCAGTGCTAGAGATGACAGGCCGAATCAGCCCCAGCATTTT	CSARDDRPNQPQHF
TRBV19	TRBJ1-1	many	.	TGTGCCAGTAGTATATCTGGTGACACTGAAGCTTTCTTT	CASSISGDTEAFF
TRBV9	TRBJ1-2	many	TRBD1	TGTGCCAGCAGCGTAGAGGCGGGACAGGGAGGAAGTGGCTACACCTTC	CASSVEAGQGGSGYTF
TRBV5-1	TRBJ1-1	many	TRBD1	TGCGCCAGCAGCCTCGGACAGGGGGCTTTTAACACTGAAGCTTTCTTT	CASSLGQGAFNTEAFF
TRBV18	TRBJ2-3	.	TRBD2	TGTGCCAGCTCACCGTCGGGAGGCGGGAATACGCAGTATTTT	CASSPSGGGNTQYF
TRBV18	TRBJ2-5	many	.	TGTGCCAGCTCACCACCAAACCCGGTTTCCGAGACCCAGTACTTC	CASSPPNPVSETQYF
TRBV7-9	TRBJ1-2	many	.	TGTGCCAGCAGCGAAGGGATTCTCCGAGAAGATGGCTACACCTTC	CASSEGILREDGYTF
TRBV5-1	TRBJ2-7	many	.	TGCGCCAGCAGCTCCGGGACCTCCTACGAGCAGTACTTC	CASSSGTSYEQYF
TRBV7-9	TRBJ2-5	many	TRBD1	TGTGCCAGCAGCTCGACGTCAGGGGGCATCGAGACCCAGTACTTC	CASSSTSGGIETQYF
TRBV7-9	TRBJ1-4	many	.	TGTGCCAGCAGCTTAGACTGGGACCCGAAGAATGAAAAACTGTTTTTT	CASSLDWDPKNEKLFF
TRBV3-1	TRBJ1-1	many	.	TGTGCCAGCAGCCACAGTAGCCTGAACACTGAAGCTTTCTTT	CASSHSSLNTEAFF
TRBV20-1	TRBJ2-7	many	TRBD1	TGCAGTGCCGGGGACAGGGTAATCGGGGAGCAGTACTTC	CSAGDRVIGEQYF
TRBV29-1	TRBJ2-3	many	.	TGCAGCGTTGCGCGGGGGCGCACAGATACGCAGTATTTT	CSVARGRTDTQYF
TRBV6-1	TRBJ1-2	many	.	TGTGCCAGCAGGGGCCCGCGGGGTTATGGCTACACCTTC	CASRGPRGYGYTF
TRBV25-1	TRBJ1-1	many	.	TGTGCCAGCAGCGGGGGGATTCTTGACCGGGACGCTGAAGCTTTCTTT	CASSGGILDRDAEAFF
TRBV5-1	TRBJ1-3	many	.	TGCGCCAGCACTCTCGGGGGGCTTGGAAACACCATATATTTT	CASTLGGLGNTIYF
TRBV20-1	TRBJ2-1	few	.	TGCAGTGCTAGATCCGGGGCGGATTACAATGAGCAGTTCTTC	CSARSGADYNEQFF
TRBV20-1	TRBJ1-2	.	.	TGCAGTTCGGGGACATCCGGTAACTATGGCTACACCTTC	CSSGTSGNYGYTF
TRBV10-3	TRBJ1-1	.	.	TGTGCCATCAGCTTAATGCGCGGCACTGAAGCTTTCTTT	CAISLMRGTEAFF
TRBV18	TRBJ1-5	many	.	TGTGCCAGCTCACCAGAGGCCCCGTATAGCAATCAGCCCCAGCATTTT	CASSPEAPYSNQPQHF
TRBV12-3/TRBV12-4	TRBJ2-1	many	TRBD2	TGTGCCAGCTGCAGGACTAGCGGGGGGGCTAATGGGCAGTTCTTC	CASCRTSGGANGQFF
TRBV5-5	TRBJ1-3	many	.	TGTGCCAGCAGCATGGGTCAGGGAAACACCATATATTTT	CASSMGQGNTIYF
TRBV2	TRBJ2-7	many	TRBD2	TGTGCCACCAAGCCGGGACTAGCGGCCCTTTACGAGCAGTACTTC	CATKPGLAALYEQYF
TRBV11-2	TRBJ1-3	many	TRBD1	TGTGCCAGCAGCTTTACAGGGGGCCAACATTTT	CASSFTGGQHF
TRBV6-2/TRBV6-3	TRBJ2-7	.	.	TGTGCCAGCAGTTACGAGAGTCATTACGAGCAGTACTTC	CASSYESHYEQYF
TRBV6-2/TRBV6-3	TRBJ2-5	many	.	TGTGCCAGCAGTGTACAGGGAAACCAAGAGACCCAGTACTTC	CASSVQGNQETQYF
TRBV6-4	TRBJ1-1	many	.	TGTGCCAGCAGTGTCTGGGCGAACACTGAAGCTTTCTTT	CASSVWANTEAFF
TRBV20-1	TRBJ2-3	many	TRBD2	TGCAGTGCTAGAGATCGGTTAGCGGGGAGGGCAGATACGCAGTATTTT	CSARDRLAGRADTQYF
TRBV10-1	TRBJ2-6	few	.	TGCGCCAGCAGTGAGGGGGGACTCTCTGGGGCCAACGTCCTGACTTTC	CASSEGGLSGANVLTF
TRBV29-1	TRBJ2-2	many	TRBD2	TGCAGCGTTGGCCTTAGCGGGGGGGCCGCCGCCGGGGAGCTGTTTTTT	CSVGLSGGAAAGELFF
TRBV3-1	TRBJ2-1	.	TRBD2	TGTGCCAGCAGCAAAAGCGGGAGGGCCTTTGAGCAGTTCTTC	CASSKSGRAFEQFF
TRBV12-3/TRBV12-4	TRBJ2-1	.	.	TGTGCCAGCAGTCCGGAGGGGTCCGTGGAGGTCTTC	CASSPEGSVEVF
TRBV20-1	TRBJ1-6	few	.	TGCAGTGCTAGGGGCAGCATTGTCTATAATTCACCCCTCCACTTT	CSARGSIVYNSPLHF
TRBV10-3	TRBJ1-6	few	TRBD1	TGTGCCATCAGTGAACAGGGGGCACAGAGCTCCTATAATTCACCCCTCCACTTT	CAISEQGAQSSYNSPLHF
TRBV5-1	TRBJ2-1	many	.	TGTGCCAGCAGCTTGGCCCCCAACTCCTACAATGAGCAGTTCTTC	CASSLAPNSYNEQFF
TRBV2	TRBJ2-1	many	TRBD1	TGTGCCAGCAGAGGACAGGGTTACGGTGAGCAGTTCTTC	CASRGQGYGEQFF
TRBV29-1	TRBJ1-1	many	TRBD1	TGCAGCGTTGATGACAGGGTAGAAACTGAAGCTTTCTTT	CSVDDRVETEAFF
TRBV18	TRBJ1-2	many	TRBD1	TGTGCCAGCTCACCCCCAGGGGGTCTCCTTGGCTACACCTTC	CASSPPGGLLGYTF
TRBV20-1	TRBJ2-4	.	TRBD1	TGCAGTGCCAACCGAGACAGGGTGACAAATGAGCAGCTCTTC	CSANRDRVTNEQLF